This T cell receptor beta chain was documented in a study of shared clonotypes between healthy human individuals. Study as a whole: For every donor, three CD4 naive, three CD4 memory, two CD8 naive and one CD8 memory plates were used. Study observations and caveats: Larger estimated richness was generally recorded for naive subsets relative to memory subsets.

Replicate PCRs from sorted subsets contained approximately 190 ng DNA, which is around 30,000 T cell genomes. Using immunoSEQ multiplex PCR, the repertoire was profiled, and TCRdb retains in-frame clones only, with some absent. The sample consists of approximately 2.4 million clones, under 97% of them appearing once. Note on this clone: Its antigen is still unknown.

Nashville, Tennessee was home to all donors, who were Caucasian adults. Sequenced: naive CD4+ T cells sorted from blood. Subset here: CD45RA+ positively selected. The TCR sequence derives from a man aged 18 to 30 in good health.

The DNA for the CDR3 is TGTGCCAGCAGCCCACTCCGGGACAGGGGGTACGAGCAGTACTTC. Translated: CASSPLRDRGYEQYF. V usage is TRBV9 and J usage is TRBJ2-7, with 11 bases lining up with TRBD1. The J segment lost 4 bases and the V segment lost 4 bases, leaving 7 bases of the junction unmatched. This CDR3 spans 15 amino acids. Per germline, CDR1 SGDLS and CDR2 YYNGEE.